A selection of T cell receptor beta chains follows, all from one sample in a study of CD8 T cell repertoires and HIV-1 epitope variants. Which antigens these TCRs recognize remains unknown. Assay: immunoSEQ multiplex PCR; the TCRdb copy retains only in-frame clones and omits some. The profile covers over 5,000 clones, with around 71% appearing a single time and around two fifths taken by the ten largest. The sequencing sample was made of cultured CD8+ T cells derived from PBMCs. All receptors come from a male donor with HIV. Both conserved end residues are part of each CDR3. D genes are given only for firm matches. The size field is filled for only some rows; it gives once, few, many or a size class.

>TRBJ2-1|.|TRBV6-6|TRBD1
CASSAGTGSYNEQFF
TGTGCCAGCAGTGCCGGGACAGGCTCCTACAATGAGCAGTTCTTC
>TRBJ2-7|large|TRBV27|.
CASSLTSGTFAYEQYF
TGTGCCAGCAGCTTAACCTCAGGGACTTTCGCCTACGAGCAGTACTTC
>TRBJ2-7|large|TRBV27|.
CASSVSSGTVSYEQYF
TGTGCCAGCAGTGTATCCTCCGGGACGGTGTCCTACGAGCAGTACTTC
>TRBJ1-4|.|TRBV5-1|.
CASSLTGSNEKLFF
TGCGCCAGCAGCTTGACAGGCTCAAATGAAAAACTGTTTTTT
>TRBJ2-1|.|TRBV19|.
CASSIDVTNEQFF
TGTGCCAGTAGTATAGATGTCACCAATGAGCAGTTCTTC
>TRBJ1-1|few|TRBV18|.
CASSPRDLLGNTEAFF
TGTGCCAGCTCACCCCGGGACCTATTAGGAAACACTGAAGCTTTCTTT
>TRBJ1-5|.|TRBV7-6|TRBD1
CASSPRAGGDQPQHF
TGTGCCAGCAGCCCGAGAGCAGGGGGCGATCAGCCCCAGCATTTT
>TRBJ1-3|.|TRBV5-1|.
CASSSQGGSGNTIYF
TGCGCCAGCAGCTCCCAAGGGGGCTCTGGAAACACCATATATTTT
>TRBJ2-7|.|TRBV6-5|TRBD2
CASSETSGTYEQYF
TGTGCCAGCAGTGAGACTAGCGGTACCTACGAGCAGTACTTC
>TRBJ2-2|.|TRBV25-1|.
CASHLTGELFF
TGTGCCAGCCATCTCACCGGGGAGCTGTTTTTT
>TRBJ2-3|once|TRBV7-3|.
CASSSGLVTDTQYF
TGTGCCAGCAGCTCGGGGTTAGTCACAGATACGCAGTATTTT
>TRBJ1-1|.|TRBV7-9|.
CASSIDRNTEAFF
TGTGCCAGCAGCATCGACAGGAACACTGAAGCTTTCTTT
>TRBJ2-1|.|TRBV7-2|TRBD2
CASSQGLVEQFF
TGTGCCAGCAGCCAGGGACTAGTTGAGCAGTTCTTC
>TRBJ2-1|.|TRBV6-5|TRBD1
CASSLSQGISYNEQFF
TGTGCCAGCAGTTTATCACAGGGGATATCCTACAATGAGCAGTTCTTC
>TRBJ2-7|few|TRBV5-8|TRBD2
CASSLGRGARQYF
TGTGCCAGCAGCTTGGGGCGGGGGGCCAGGCAGTACTTC
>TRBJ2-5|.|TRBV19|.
CASSMRNQETQYF
TGTGCCAGTAGTATGAGAAACCAAGAGACCCAGTACTTC
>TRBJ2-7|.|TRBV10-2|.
CASSESYEQYF
TGCGCCAGCAGTGAGTCGTACGAGCAGTACTTC
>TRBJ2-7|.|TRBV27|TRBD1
CASRFGQGVGEQYF
TGTGCCAGCAGATTCGGACAGGGTGTCGGCGAGCAGTACTTC
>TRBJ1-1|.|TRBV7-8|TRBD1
CASSSPGTGVISTEAFF
TGTGCCAGCAGTTCCCCCGGGACAGGGGTGATTTCCACTGAAGCTTTCTTT
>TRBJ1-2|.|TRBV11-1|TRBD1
CASSPAGGLNYGYTF
TGTGCCAGCAGCCCCGCAGGGGGCCTCAACTATGGCTACACCTTC
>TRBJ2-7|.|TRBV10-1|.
CASRLSIRGSYEQYF
TGCGCCAGCCGGCTGAGTATCAGGGGATCGTACGAGCAGTACTTC
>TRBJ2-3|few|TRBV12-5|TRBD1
CASGLQTGEVLGTDTQYF
TGTGCTAGTGGTTTGCAGACAGGGGAAGTTTTGGGCACAGATACGCAGTATTTT
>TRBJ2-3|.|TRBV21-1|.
CASSKALGEAGGRDTQYF
TGTGCCAGCAGCAAAGCCCTCGGGGAGGCGGGGGGCAGAGATACGCAGTATTTT
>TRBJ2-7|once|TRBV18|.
CASSPEVEQYF
TGTGCCAGCTCACCAGAGGTTGAGCAGTACTTC
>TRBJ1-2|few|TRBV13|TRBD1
CASSLEGLDRVYGYTF
TGTGCCAGCAGCCTAGAGGGGTTGGACAGGGTCTATGGCTACACCTTC
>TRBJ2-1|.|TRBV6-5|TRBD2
CASSPIAGGYNEQFF
TGTGCCAGCAGCCCTATAGCGGGGGGGTACAATGAGCAGTTCTTC
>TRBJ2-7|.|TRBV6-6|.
CASSHDKSYEQYF
TGTGCCAGCTCACATGACAAATCCTACGAGCAGTACTTC
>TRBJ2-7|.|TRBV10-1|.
CASSARTVGEQYF
TGCGCCAGCAGTGCCAGGACGGTGGGTGAGCAGTACTTC
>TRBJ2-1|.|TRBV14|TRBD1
CASSQEGRLWTGGAGNEQFF
TGTGCCAGCAGCCAAGAAGGTAGACTCTGGACAGGGGGCGCGGGGAATGAGCAGTTCTTC
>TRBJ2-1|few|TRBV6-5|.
CASSYTGNEQFF
TGTGCCAGCAGTTACACGGGGAATGAGCAGTTCTTC
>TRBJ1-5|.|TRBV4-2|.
CASSQNRVGQPQHF
TGTGCCAGCAGCCAAAACAGGGTCGGGCAGCCCCAGCATTTT
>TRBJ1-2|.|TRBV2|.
CASSEASGNLWTNYGYTF
TGTGCCAGCAGTGAAGCGTCAGGGAATCTTTGGACTAACTATGGCTACACCTTC
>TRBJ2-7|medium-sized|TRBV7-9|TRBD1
CASSLVPDRGYEQYF
TGTGCCAGCAGCTTAGTCCCGGACAGGGGCTACGAGCAGTACTTC
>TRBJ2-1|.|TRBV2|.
CASSTGQYFGNEQFF
.
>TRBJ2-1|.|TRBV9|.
CASSVGGAAGPGDEQFF
TGTGCCAGCAGCGTAGGGGGAGCCGCGGGCCCTGGAGATGAGCAGTTCTTC
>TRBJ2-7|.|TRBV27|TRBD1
CASSLSSQGSNYEQYF
TGTGCCAGCAGTTTATCCTCACAGGGGAGTAACTACGAGCAGTACTTC
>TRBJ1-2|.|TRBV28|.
CASSFPRTDTNYGYTF
TGTGCCAGCAGTTTCCCACGGACAGACACTAACTATGGCTACACCTTC
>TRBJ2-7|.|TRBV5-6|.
CASSLGHQFYEQYF
TGTGCCAGCAGCTTGGGACACCAGTTCTACGAGCAGTACTTC
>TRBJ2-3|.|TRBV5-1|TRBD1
CASSPRGRTDTQYF
TGCGCCAGCAGCCCAAGGGGGCGGACAGATACGCAGTATTTT
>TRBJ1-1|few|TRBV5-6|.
CASSFGTGNTEAFF
TGTGCCAGCAGCTTTGGGACTGGGAACACTGAAGCTTTCTTT
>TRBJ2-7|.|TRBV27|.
CASSFGTDEQYF
TGTGCCAGCAGTTTCGGGACCGACGAGCAGTACTTC
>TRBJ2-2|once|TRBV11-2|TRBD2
CASSFSSGSTGELFF
TGTGCCAGCAGCTTCTCTAGCGGGTCGACCGGGGAGCTGTTTTTT
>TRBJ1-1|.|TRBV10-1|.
CASNSKRATEAFF
TGCGCCAGCAATTCTAAACGGGCCACTGAAGCTTTCTTT